This T cell receptor (beta chain) was captured in a study of CD8 T cells in ankylosing spondylitis. Study-wide results and limits: Previous work reported some of these motif variants in the synovial fluid and blood of reactive arthritis.

In this sample, this clonotype turned up many times. Its antigen remains unknown. Using its own MiXCR run on the 5' RACE reads, TCRdb lists one record per CDR3 protein. Seen here are around 42,000 distinct CDR3 sequences, 2.5% to 3% observed once, and the top ten hold approximately 4.2%. V lost 0 bases to trimming and J lost 3 bases, with 10 bases between them. The CDR3 length is 15 residues. Germline V gene data show CDR1 as SGDLS and CDR2 as YYNGEE. The genes are TRBV9 and TRBJ1-5; no firm D call. The specimen sequenced was blood, either unsorted or a sorted T cell fraction (not recorded which). This sequence originates from a male donor with ankylosing spondylitis or in good health (not recorded which). CDR3 amino acids: CASSVAPGTNQPQHF. CDR3 bases: TGTGCCAGCAGCGTAGCTCCAGGCACCAATCAGCCCCAGCATTTT.